These 12 T cell receptor beta chains share one sample of origin, sequenced in a study of shared clonotypes between healthy human individuals. Assay used: immunoSEQ multiplex PCR; TCRdb lists only in-frame clones, some missing. Of 95,000 to 120,000 clones listed, about 71% were seen once; the top ten hold over 20%. Sequencing input: memory CD8+ T cells sorted from blood. Noted subset: CD45RO+ cells pooled with CCR7-negative TemRA cells. The origin of the receptors is a woman in her thirties in good health.

The chain joins TRBV9 to TRBJ2-7; 7 bases are shared with TRBD2. The V and J ends lost 0 bases and 3 bases, in that order; junction bases with no gene match: 9. Looked up from germline, CDR1 is SGDLS and CDR2 is YYNGEE. The CDR3 covers 16 residues. The CDR3 nucleotides read TGTGCCAGCAGCGTAGCTCCGAGCGGGACTTACTACGAGCAGTACTTC. Translation gives CASSVAPSGTYYEQYF.

This clone was seen once. This chain connects TRBV5-1 to TRBJ2-2; a possible D gene is TRBD1 (6 bases). The germline V gene has CDR1 SGHRS and CDR2 YFSETQ. The length of the CDR3 is 14 residues. The V end was cut by 0 bases, the J end by 6 bases, with 9 bases between. CDR3 in amino acids: CASSLAWGPGELFF. CDR3 coding DNA: TGCGCCAGCAGCTTGGCATGGGGGCCCGGGGAGCTGTTTTTT.

The chain uses TRBV7-9 and TRBJ2-3; D not resolved. Germline V gene data show CDR1 as SEHNR and CDR2 as FQNEAQ (reference sequence). V gave up 1 base and J gave up 4 bases, with 9 bases separating them. This CDR3 region has 14 residues. CDR3 DNA: TGTGCCAGCAGCTTAGATTGGATACCAGATACGCAGTATTTT. Translated: CASSLDWIPDTQYF.

The CDR3 bases are TGTGCCTCGTTAATGAACACTGAAGCTTTCTTT. Amino acids: CASLMNTEAFF. This chain joins TRBV30 and TRBJ1-1; D is ambiguous. CDR1 and CDR2 (germline): GTSNPN, SVGIG (reference sequence). Trimming cost V 7 bases and J 0 bases, with 6 bases left between them. This CDR3 contains 11 residues.

The chain carries TRBV5-4 and TRBJ1-2; the D gene is possibly TRBD1 (6 bases). The CDR3 length is 13 residues. CDR1 and CDR2 from the germline V gene are SGHNT and YYREEE (reference sequence). Trimming took off 1 base at V and 4 bases at J, with 8 bases between the two ends. The CDR3 DNA reads as TGTGCCAGCAGCTTGCTGACAGGCTATGGCTACACCTTC. Translating gives CASSLLTGYGYTF.

This chain uses TRBV18 with TRBJ2-7; no firm D call. The CDR3 is 15 residues long. Per the germline V gene, CDR1 is KGHSH and CDR2 is LQKENI. V lost 1 base and J 2 bases, leaving 12 bases between the germline ends. DNA for the CDR3: TGTGCCAGCTCACCACTGAGTGACGGCACCTACGAGCAGTACTTC. It yields the protein CASSPLSDGTYEQYF.

J is TRBJ2-5 and V is TRBV28; no clear D. CDR1 and CDR2 (germline): MDHEN, SYDVKM. V lost 5 bases and J 0 bases, leaving 7 bases between the germline ends. There are 13 residues in the CDR3. The CDR3 loop is CASSPGYQETQYF. CDR3 coding DNA: TGTGCCAGCAGTCCAGGATACCAAGAGACCCAGTACTTC.

The V call is TRBV18, the J call TRBJ2-7, with D possibly being TRBD2 (7 bases). Germline lookup yields CDR1 KGHSH and CDR2 LQKENI. The CDR3 has 15 residues. V was trimmed by 2 bases and J by 5 bases, leaving 16 bases between them. The CDR3 region has the DNA TGTGCCAGCTCACCAAGTATCGGGGGGCGGGACGAGCAGTACTTC. It encodes CASSPSIGGRDEQYF. Supplemented by reference TRBV18 and TRBJ2-7, the full variable domain reads NAGVMQNPRHLVRRRGQEARLRCSPMKGHSHVYWYRQLPEEGLKFMVYLQKENIIDESGMPKERFSAEFPKEGPSILRIQQVVRGDSAAYFCASSPSIGGRDEQYFGPGTRLTVT.

This chain joins TRBV27 and TRBJ2-1; 8 nucleotides agree with TRBD2. The V segment lost 2 bases and the J segment 7 bases; nucleotides outside the gene matches: 7. The V gene's germline CDR1 is MNHEY and CDR2 SMNVEV (reference sequence). The CDR3 covers 15 residues. The CDR3 nucleotides read TGTGCCAGCAGTTTACGTCCCGGGAGGGGTAATGAGCAGTTCTTC. This encodes CASSLRPGRGNEQFF.

The CDR3 region is CASSRRAKGCRANVLTF. Written as DNA, the CDR3 is TGTGCCAGCAGCCGGAGGGCCAAAGGTTGTCGGGCCAACGTCCTGACTTTC. The J gene is TRBJ2-6, the V gene TRBV4-2; D is perhaps TRBD2 (6 bases). Per germline, CDR1 LGHNA and CDR2 YNFKEQ. The CDR3 totals 17 residues. V lost 4 bases and J lost 5, with 18 bases in between.

J is TRBJ2-7 and V is TRBV7-3; no definite D call. Trimming removed 3 bases from V and 2 bases from J, with 8 bases in between. The germline gives CDR1 SGHTA, CDR2 FQGTGA. The CDR3 sequence is 13 residues long. In DNA form, the CDR3 reads TGTGCCAGCAGCTTGCAGCCAGCCTACGAGCAGTACTTC. Amino acids: CASSLQPAYEQYF.

Many counts were recorded for this clone. CDR3 sequence: CASSILGGHQPQHF. The CDR3, as DNA: TGTGCCAGTAGTATCCTGGGGGGTCATCAGCCCCAGCATTTT. The chain carries TRBV19 and TRBJ1-5, with D tentatively TRBD1 (5 bases). Germline assignment: CDR1 LNHDA and CDR2 SQIVND (reference sequence). The CDR3 is made up of 14 amino acids. V shed 3 bases and J shed 5 bases, with 11 bases lying between them.